These T cell receptor beta chains were read from a single sample in a study of blood T cell repertoires in COVID-19. The protocol was immunoSEQ multiplex PCR, while the TCRdb copy is restricted to in-frame clones and leaves out a portion. This sample yields about 270,000 clones, of which under 95% are seen a single time; less than 3.5% belongs to the top ten. Material for sequencing was PBMCs or T cells enriched from blood (not recorded which). The receptors were gathered from a man aged 35 to 55 who had been exposed to COVID-19. Both conserved end residues are part of each CDR3.

TRBV6-5	TRBJ1-1	CASTRPRGLNTEAFF
TRBV24-1	TRBJ2-1	CATSDWTSGINEQFF
TRBV6-5	TRBJ2-7	CASSYSPYGEQYF
TRBV6-5	TRBJ2-3	CASSLYQGTDTQYF
TRBV30	TRBJ1-1	CAWSVVQEGAFF
TRBV19	TRBJ2-6	CASSAAGTGANVLTF
TRBV5-6	TRBJ2-7	CASSLTGVAYEQYF
TRBV12-3/TRBV12-4	TRBJ1-5	CASRGQTNQPQHF
TRBV15	TRBJ2-7	CATRGLAYEQYF
TRBV27	TRBJ2-5	CASSTDRQETQYF
TRBV19	TRBJ2-2	CASSISGGQSNTGELFF
TRBV5-1	TRBJ2-5	CASSVKTGSGRAQETQYF
TRBV5-1	TRBJ2-1	CASSLGASGSSYNEQFF
TRBV6-5	TRBJ1-4	CASTQTGRFEKLFF
TRBV28	TRBJ1-1	CASSSGYRGPMNTEAFF
TRBV9	TRBJ2-3	CASSAYTDTQYF
TRBV3-1/TRBV3-2	TRBJ2-2	CASSQNYGGTGELFF
TRBV28	TRBJ1-4	CASSFGTGGGEKLFF
TRBV28	TRBJ1-4	CASSPGQGGSEKLFF
TRBV30	TRBJ1-5	CAWSASRQGSSNQPQHF
TRBV2	TRBJ1-2	CASKARGNNYGYTF
TRBV4-1	TRBJ2-1	CASSQEIGLVDEQFF
TRBV19	TRBJ2-1	CASSMRSVGRSSYNEQFF
TRBV19	TRBJ1-5	CASSRDRVGGEPQHF
TRBV19	TRBJ1-1	CASSISLTAAEAFF